Below, 11 T cell receptor beta chains from the same sample are listed, as sequenced in a study of PD-L1 blockade in urothelial cancer. Time point specified: peripheral blood 6 weeks after treatment start. Data came from immunoSEQ multiplex PCR; TCRdb stores just in-frame clones and leaves some out. The sample consists of 41,000 or so clones, about 88% of them appearing once. This material consisted of PBMCs, taken around atezolizumab (anti-PD-L1) treatment. Receptors were obtained from a man aged 65 to 79 with urothelial cancer.

The V gene is TRBV2, the J gene TRBJ2-1; no clear D. Per the germline V gene, CDR1 is SNHLY and CDR2 is FYNNEI. The ends were cut back, 4 bases at V and 10 bases at J, with 17 bases in the middle. The CDR3 spans 14 residues. CDR3 sequence reads: CASSGSNNELEQFF. In DNA, the CDR3 is TGTGCCAGCAGTGGATCAAATAACGAACTGGAGCAGTTCTTC. The full variable domain, completed using reference TRBV2 and TRBJ2-1, is EPEVTQTPSHQVTQMGQEVILRCVPISNHLYFYWYRQILGQKVEFLVSFYNNEISEKSEIFDDQFSVERPDGSNFTLKIRSTKLEDSAMYFCASSGSNNELEQFFGPGTRLTVL.

The chain carries TRBV18 and TRBJ2-7; TRBD2 matches at 7 bases. The CDR3 is 14 amino acids. Germline CDR1 KGHSH, CDR2 LQKENI. V lost 0 bases and J lost 3; bases outside the gene matches: 2. The CDR3 nucleotides read TGTGCCAGCTCACCACCTGCTAGCGGCTACGAGCAGTACTTC. It codes for CASSPPASGYEQYF.

The chain links TRBV5-1 to TRBJ2-5; TRBD2 aligns across 11 bases. The J segment lost 5 bases and the V segment lost 4 bases, leaving 4 bases of the junction unmatched. The germline V gene encodes CDR1 SGHRS and CDR2 YFSETQ. The length of the CDR3 is 14 residues. In DNA, the CDR3 is TGCGCCAGCAGCCCGGGACTAGCGGCGGAGACCCAGTACTTC. Its translation is CASSPGLAAETQYF. Together with reference TRBV5-1 and TRBJ2-5, the CDR3 gives the full variable domain: KAGVTQTPRYLIKTRGQQVTLSCSPISGHRSVSWYQQTPGQGLQFLFEYFSETQRNKGNFPGRFSGRQFSNSRSEMNVSTLELGDSALYLCASSPGLAAETQYFGPGTRLLVL.

J is TRBJ2-3 and V is TRBV5-1; D perhaps matches TRBD2 (5 bases). Germline V gene sequence: CDR1 SGHRS, CDR2 YFSETQ. The CDR3 contains 16 residues. Trimming left V 4 bases short and J 2 bases short, with 17 bases between. CDR3 loop: CASSTPAGVSTDTQYF. In nucleotides, the CDR3 is TGCGCCAGCAGCACCCCCGCCGGGGTTTCCACAGATACGCAGTATTTT.

The chain employs TRBV6-1 and TRBJ2-5; perhaps TRBD2 as D (6 bases). CDR1 and CDR2 (germline): MNHNS, SASEGT. This CDR3 spans 14 amino acids. With 4 bases removed from V and 3 bases from J, the gap between germline ends came to 12 bases. In nucleotides, the CDR3 is TGTGCCAGCAGTGTTGGCAGGAGGGAAGAGACCCAGTACTTC. Translation: CASSVGRREETQYF.

The rearrangement uses TRBV18 and TRBJ2-7; tentatively, D is TRBD1 (5 bases). Trimming took off 5 bases at V and 2 bases at J, with 13 bases between the two ends. Germline assignment: CDR1 KGHSH and CDR2 LQKENI. There are 14 residues in the CDR3. The CDR3 bases are TGTGCCAGCTCAGAAACCAGGGCCCCCTACGAGCAGTACTTC. Encoded protein: CASSETRAPYEQYF.

This sequence joins TRBV25-1 and TRBJ1-2; the D gene is possibly TRBD1 (5 bases). Trimming removed 3 bases at V and 5 bases at J, with 13 bases between. The germline V gene encodes CDR1 MGHDK and CDR2 SYGVNS. CDR3 length equals 14 residues. CDR3 DNA sequence: TGTGCCAGCAGTGATCTTTCAGGGCAGTATGGCTACACCTTC. This gives the protein CASSDLSGQYGYTF.

This sequence joins TRBV6-5 and TRBJ1-3; D gene uncertain. Germline V CDR1 and CDR2: MNHEY, SVGAGI. Trimming stripped 6 bases from V and 0 bases from J, with 9 bases between. The CDR3 is made up of 14 amino acids. The CDR3 DNA sequence: TGTGCCAGCAGCGCAGGTGTCTCTGGAAACACCATATATTTT. Translated: CASSAGVSGNTIYF.

The chain uses TRBV2 and TRBJ2-7, with D maybe TRBD1 (6 bases). The germline V and J ends were trimmed by 6 bases and 3 bases, with 12 bases remaining between them. The CDR3 contains 13 residues. Germline V gene sequence: CDR1 SNHLY, CDR2 FYNNEI. The DNA for the CDR3 is TGTGCCAGCAGCCCGAGGGGGTTCTACGAGCAGTACTTC. This codes for CASSPRGFYEQYF.

The chain uses TRBV5-1 and TRBJ2-3; 8 bases map to TRBD1. V lost 4 bases, J lost 4 bases, and 8 bases stayed unmatched. Germline assignment: CDR1 SGHRS and CDR2 YFSETQ. This CDR3 has 15 amino acids. In DNA, the CDR3 is TGCGCCAGCAGCCTGAGGGACAGGACCGCAGATACGCAGTATTTT. It is translated as CASSLRDRTADTQYF.

The chain is built from TRBV6-5 and TRBJ2-5; 7 bases agree with TRBD1. The CDR3 has 14 amino acids. Germline CDR1 MNHEY, CDR2 SVGAGI. Trimming removed 2 bases from V and 5 bases from J; junction bases left unmatched: 5. Here the CDR3 DNA reads TGTGCCAGCAGTTACGGACAGGTTCGGGAGACCCAGTACTTC. Its protein is CASSYGQVRETQYF.